The 28 T cell receptor beta chains below all came from one sample that was sequenced in a study of T cell responses to AZD1222 COVID-19 vaccine. Profiling relied on immunoSEQ multiplex PCR, and the TCRdb table lists in-frame clones only, not all of them. The table includes about 160,000 clones, 85% to 90% detected once. Here the sequenced sample was peripheral blood, taken on day 0 of AZD1222 vaccination. The receptor source for this set is an adult in good health.

The chain combines TRBV9 with TRBJ1-6; no clear D. The CDR3 covers 14 residues. The V end lost 5 bases, the J end lost 7 bases, and 13 bases lay between the germline ends. Germline loops: CDR1 SGDLS, CDR2 YYNGEE. CDR3 region: CASSGSGANSPLHF. In DNA, the CDR3 is TGTGCCAGCAGTGGGTCGGGAGCCAATTCACCCCTCCACTTT.

The chain couples TRBV19 to TRBJ2-7, with a tentative D call TRBD1 (6 bases). This CDR3 region has 14 residues. Looked up from germline, CDR1 is LNHDA and CDR2 is SQIVND (reference sequence). The ends were cut back, 1 base at V and 3 bases at J, with 10 bases in the middle. The CDR3 DNA sequence: TGTGCCAGTAGTATAGGAACAGGGAACTACGAGCAGTACTTC. Protein sequence: CASSIGTGNYEQYF.

The CDR3 DNA follows: TGTGCCAGTAGTAGAACAGTCGGCTCGGGGAATACGCAGTATTTT. This gives the protein CASSRTVGSGNTQYF. The rearrangement links TRBV19 to TRBJ2-3, with D possibly TRBD2 on 5 matching bases. With 4 bases removed from V and 7 bases from J, the gap between germline ends came to 18 bases. The CDR3 sequence is 15 residues long. The germline V gene has CDR1 LNHDA and CDR2 SQIVND (reference sequence).

The chain has TRBV7-2 and TRBJ2-7, with 7 nucleotides matching TRBD1. CDR1 is SGHTA, CDR2 FQGNSA, per germline. This CDR3 region has 14 residues. V lost 5 bases to trimming and J lost 3 bases; unmatched junction nucleotides: 7. The CDR3 nucleotides read TGTGCCAGCAGCATACCCGGGACAGTCTACGAGCAGTACTTC. It encodes CASSIPGTVYEQYF.

The chain joins TRBV5-4 to TRBJ1-2, with 8 nucleotides matching TRBD1. The germline V gene has CDR1 SGHNT and CDR2 YYREEE (reference sequence). V shed 4 bases, J shed 8 bases, and the junction held 7 bases outside the gene matches. The CDR3 covers 13 residues. CDR3 DNA: TGTGCCAGCAGCCGACAGGGGTTGGACGGCTACACCTTC. Residues: CASSRQGLDGYTF.

CDR3 nucleotide sequence: TGTGCCAGCAGCGTAGATACTGGGGGGTTGGGTGAAAAACTGTTTTTT. It is translated as CASSVDTGGLGEKLFF. The chain links TRBV9 to TRBJ1-4; possible D gene TRBD1, 5 bases. The CDR3 runs to 16 residues. V shed 0 bases and J shed 7 bases, with 16 bases lying between them. Germline V gene sequence: CDR1 SGDLS, CDR2 YYNGEE. Variable domain in full (rest from reference TRBV9 and TRBJ1-4): DSGVTQTPKHLITATGQRVTLRCSPRSGDLSVYWYQQSLDQGLQFLIQYYNGEERAKGNILERFSAQQFPDLHSELNLSSLELGDSALYFCASSVDTGGLGEKLFFGSGTQLSVL.

The rearrangement uses TRBV14 and TRBJ1-3, with D hard to call. This CDR3 spans 11 amino acids. V lost 3 bases, J lost 12 bases, and 9 bases lay in between. Germline-derived CDR1 and CDR2 are SGHDN and FVKESK. Here the CDR3 reads CASSQEGSIYF. Here the CDR3 DNA reads TGTGCCAGCAGCCAGGAAGGGAGCATATATTTT.

The rearrangement links TRBV19 to TRBJ2-4; TRBD2 agrees at 9 bases. The germline V gene encodes CDR1 LNHDA and CDR2 SQIVND (reference sequence). The trim removed 6 bases at V and 6 bases at J, leaving 9 bases unmatched. The CDR3 runs 15 residues. The CDR3 DNA reads TGTGCCAGTAGCCGATATCTAGCGGGGCTAAACATTCAGTACTTC. It encodes CASSRYLAGLNIQYF.

This rearrangement joins TRBV7-6 to TRBJ2-5, with 9 bases that match TRBD1. The CDR3 consists of 17 residues. V lost 5 bases to trimming and J lost 5 bases; unmatched junction nucleotides: 15. Germline values: CDR1 SGHVS, CDR2 FNYEAQ. The CDR3 protein is CASSQNTGTGSSETQYF. DNA of the CDR3: TGTGCCAGCAGCCAAAACACCGGGACAGGGAGCAGTGAGACCCAGTACTTC.

The genes are TRBV4-1 and TRBJ2-1; 7 bases align to TRBD2. Trimming at V came to 3 bases and at J to 6 bases, leaving 8 bases not matched to a gene. This CDR3 contains 15 residues. Germline CDR1 reads MGHRA; CDR2 reads YSYEKL. CDR3 nucleotides: TGCGCCAGCAGCCATGGGAGGGGAGAACTCAATGAGCAGTTCTTC. It is translated as CASSHGRGELNEQFF.

The chain recombines TRBV7-3 with TRBJ2-5; D is perhaps TRBD1 (6 bases). In germline, CDR1 is SGHTA, CDR2 FQGTGA. The CDR3 spans 15 residues. Trimming took off 2 bases at V and 2 bases at J, with 12 bases between the two ends. In DNA, the CDR3 is TGTGCCAGCAGCTTATCAGGGGCGAAACAAGAGACCCAGTACTTC. Its translation: CASSLSGAKQETQYF.

The chain combines TRBV20-1 with TRBJ2-6; 8 bases fit TRBD2. The CDR3 has 16 amino acids. Trimming took 3 bases from V and 1 from J; bases not matched to a gene: 5. CDR1 is DFQATT, CDR2 SNEGSKA, per germline (reference sequence). Written as DNA, the CDR3 is TGCAGTGCTAGTTCCGCGGGGGGATCTGGGGCCAACGTCCTGACTTTC. This encodes CSASSAGGSGANVLTF.

This clone was observed once. The chain links TRBV5-1 to TRBJ2-5; 7 bases fit TRBD1. Germline lookup yields CDR1 SGHRS and CDR2 YFSETQ. The V and J ends lost 0 bases and 3 bases, in that order; junction bases with no gene match: 5. The CDR3 length is 15 residues. This CDR3 is CASSLAGTAEETQYF. As DNA, the CDR3 is TGCGCCAGCAGCTTGGCCGGGACAGCCGAAGAGACCCAGTACTTC.

This clone has just one count. This chain uses TRBV28 with TRBJ1-5, with TRBD1 matching over 11 bases. There are 15 residues in the CDR3. With V trimmed by 5 bases and J by 9 bases, 9 bases remained unmatched. Germline CDR1 is MDHEN and CDR2 is SYDVKM. CDR3 nucleotides: TGTGCCAGCAGTAACGGACAGGGGGCTCGATTGCCCCAGCATTTT. Translating gives CASSNGQGARLPQHF.

V usage is TRBV14 and J usage is TRBJ1-6, with unresolved D. The V end was cut by 1 base, the J end by 9 bases, with 7 bases between. The CDR3 runs to 13 residues. The germline gives CDR1 SGHDN, CDR2 FVKESK. The CDR3 region has the DNA TGTGCCAGCAGCCAAGCAATCCTTTCACCCCTCCACTTT. It codes for CASSQAILSPLHF.

This chain links TRBV10-3 with TRBJ2-2, with a tentative D call TRBD2 (6 bases). Trimming removed 3 bases from V and 0 bases from J, with 20 bases in between. Germline V gene lookup returns CDR1 ENHRY and CDR2 SYGVKD. The CDR3 has 19 amino acids. The CDR3 sequence: CAISEIPVRSGANTGELFF. The DNA for the CDR3 is TGTGCCATCAGTGAAATTCCGGTCAGGTCGGGAGCGAACACCGGGGAGCTGTTTTTT.

J is TRBJ2-3 and V is TRBV28; TRBD2 matches 11 bases. Germline-derived CDR1 and CDR2 are MDHEN and SYDVKM. J lost 7 bases, V lost 5 bases, and 17 bases had no gene match. There are 18 residues in the CDR3. The CDR3 DNA is TGTGCCAGCAGTCCCGTCTACCCCGCTAGCGGGGGGATGCATACGCAGTATTTT. It translates to CASSPVYPASGGMHTQYF. Full variable domain (rest looked up from reference TRBV28 and TRBJ2-3): DVKVTQSSRYLVKRTGEKVFLECVQDMDHENMFWYRQDPGLGLRLIYFSYDVKMKEKGDIPEGYSVSREKKERFSLILESASTNQTSMYLCASSPVYPASGGMHTQYFGPGTRLTVL.

The chain employs TRBV19 and TRBJ1-1; D is possibly TRBD1 (5 bases). Trimming took off 7 bases at V and 6 bases at J, with 21 bases between the two ends. The CDR3 is 15 residues long. The V gene's germline CDR1 is LNHDA and CDR2 SQIVND (reference sequence). The CDR3 here is CASTPQGLIRSEAFF. For the CDR3, the DNA is TGTGCCAGTACCCCGCAGGGATTAATACGATCTGAAGCTTTCTTT.

The rearrangement links TRBV29-1 to TRBJ1-3; D not resolved. The CDR3 covers 15 residues. V gave up 1 base and J gave up 0 bases, with 10 bases separating them. The germline V gene has CDR1 SQVTM and CDR2 ANQGSEA. Here the CDR3 reads CSVEAGGLSGNTIYF. The CDR3 DNA is TGCAGCGTTGAAGCGGGTGGCCTCTCTGGAAACACCATATATTTT.

The chain couples TRBV5-4 to TRBJ2-1; weak D call: TRBD2 (6 bases). This CDR3 has 15 residues. Germline-derived CDR1 and CDR2 are SGHNT and YYREEE (reference sequence). Deletions cut 0 bases from V and 5 bases from J, with 12 bases between. CDR3 amino acids: CASSLGGTRDNEQFF. CDR3 in DNA: TGTGCCAGCAGCTTGGGCGGGACTCGAGACAATGAGCAGTTCTTC.

V and J are TRBV21-1 and TRBJ2-7; the table's D call TRBD1 went unverified against the DNA. TRBV21-1 is given as a pseudogene. The CDR3 has 15 amino acids. The CDR3 region has the DNA TGTGCCAGCAGCCTCCGGGACAGGGGATTTTACGAGCAGTACGTC. Protein sequence: CASSLRDRGFYEQYV.

This chain links TRBV5-1 with TRBJ2-1; a possible D gene is TRBD1 (5 bases). Looked up from germline, CDR1 is SGHRS and CDR2 is YFSETQ. This CDR3 comprises 16 residues. Trimming cost V 4 bases and J 6 bases, with 20 bases left between them. For the CDR3, the DNA is TGCGCCAGCAGCAGACCAGGGTTGATAGGGGCCAATGAGCAGTTCTTC. Its protein is CASSRPGLIGANEQFF. The whole variable domain, filled in from reference TRBV5-1 and TRBJ2-1, reads KAGVTQTPRYLIKTRGQQVTLSCSPISGHRSVSWYQQTPGQGLQFLFEYFSETQRNKGNFPGRFSGRQFSNSRSEMNVSTLELGDSALYLCASSRPGLIGANEQFFGPGTRLTVL.

The V gene is TRBV30, the J gene TRBJ2-3; no clear D gene. Germline loops: CDR1 GTSNPN, CDR2 SVGIG (reference sequence). The germline V and J ends were trimmed by 0 bases and 1 base, with 11 bases remaining between them. CDR3 length equals 15 residues. CDR3 in amino acids: CAWSVSLLRTDTQYF. For the CDR3, the DNA is TGTGCCTGGAGTGTAAGTCTACTCCGCACAGATACGCAGTATTTT.

The rearrangement uses TRBV5-5 and TRBJ2-7, with 13 positions matching TRBD2. Germline loops: CDR1 SGHKS, CDR2 YYEKEE (reference sequence). J lost 2 bases, V lost 4 bases, and 6 bases had no gene match. The CDR3 is 16 amino acids. CDR3 amino acids: CASSVGLAGVPYEQYV. The CDR3 nucleotides read TGTGCCAGCAGCGTTGGACTAGCGGGGGTCCCCTACGAGCAGTACGTC.

CDR3 sequence reads: CASSLFSGGSVTGELFF. The CDR3 DNA is TGTGCCAGCAGCTTGTTTAGCGGGGGTTCGGTCACCGGGGAGCTGTTTTTT. This chain links TRBV5-4 with TRBJ2-2; 9 bases are a match to TRBD2. This CDR3 has 17 residues. Unmatched junction bases numbered 8, after V lost 1 base and J lost 4 bases. Per the germline V gene, CDR1 is SGHNT and CDR2 is YYREEE (reference sequence).

The CDR3 DNA is TGTGCCAGCAGTCTCCGGTGGGAGGGGGCCTTCTCTGGGGCCAACGTCCTGACTTTC. It translates to CASSLRWEGAFSGANVLTF. J is TRBJ2-6 and V is TRBV6-6; either TRBD1 or TRBD2 may fit D (7 bases each). The CDR3 has 19 amino acids. The germline V and J ends were trimmed by 5 bases and 0 bases, with 20 bases remaining between them. The germline gives CDR1 MNHNY, CDR2 SVGAGI (reference sequence).

J is TRBJ2-7 and V is TRBV12-2; the table's TRBD2 call for D was not verified on the DNA. TRBV12-2 is a pseudogene. The CDR3 has 20 amino acids. The CDR3 sequence is CASRLPAPVRARGEAYEQYV. In DNA, the CDR3 is TGTGCAAGTCGCTTACCAGCTCCAGTCAGGGCGCGGGGTGAGGCCTACGAGCAGTACGTC.

The V gene is TRBV5-5, the J gene TRBJ1-5, with TRBD1 as a possible D gene (6 bases). The germline CDR1 and CDR2 sequences are SGHKS and YYEKEE (reference sequence). V lost 3 bases, J lost 7 bases, and 14 bases lay in between. This CDR3 spans 14 amino acids. For the CDR3, the DNA is TGTGCCAGCAGCTCCGGACAGTTAGACCAGCCCCAGCATTTT. It encodes CASSSGQLDQPQHF.